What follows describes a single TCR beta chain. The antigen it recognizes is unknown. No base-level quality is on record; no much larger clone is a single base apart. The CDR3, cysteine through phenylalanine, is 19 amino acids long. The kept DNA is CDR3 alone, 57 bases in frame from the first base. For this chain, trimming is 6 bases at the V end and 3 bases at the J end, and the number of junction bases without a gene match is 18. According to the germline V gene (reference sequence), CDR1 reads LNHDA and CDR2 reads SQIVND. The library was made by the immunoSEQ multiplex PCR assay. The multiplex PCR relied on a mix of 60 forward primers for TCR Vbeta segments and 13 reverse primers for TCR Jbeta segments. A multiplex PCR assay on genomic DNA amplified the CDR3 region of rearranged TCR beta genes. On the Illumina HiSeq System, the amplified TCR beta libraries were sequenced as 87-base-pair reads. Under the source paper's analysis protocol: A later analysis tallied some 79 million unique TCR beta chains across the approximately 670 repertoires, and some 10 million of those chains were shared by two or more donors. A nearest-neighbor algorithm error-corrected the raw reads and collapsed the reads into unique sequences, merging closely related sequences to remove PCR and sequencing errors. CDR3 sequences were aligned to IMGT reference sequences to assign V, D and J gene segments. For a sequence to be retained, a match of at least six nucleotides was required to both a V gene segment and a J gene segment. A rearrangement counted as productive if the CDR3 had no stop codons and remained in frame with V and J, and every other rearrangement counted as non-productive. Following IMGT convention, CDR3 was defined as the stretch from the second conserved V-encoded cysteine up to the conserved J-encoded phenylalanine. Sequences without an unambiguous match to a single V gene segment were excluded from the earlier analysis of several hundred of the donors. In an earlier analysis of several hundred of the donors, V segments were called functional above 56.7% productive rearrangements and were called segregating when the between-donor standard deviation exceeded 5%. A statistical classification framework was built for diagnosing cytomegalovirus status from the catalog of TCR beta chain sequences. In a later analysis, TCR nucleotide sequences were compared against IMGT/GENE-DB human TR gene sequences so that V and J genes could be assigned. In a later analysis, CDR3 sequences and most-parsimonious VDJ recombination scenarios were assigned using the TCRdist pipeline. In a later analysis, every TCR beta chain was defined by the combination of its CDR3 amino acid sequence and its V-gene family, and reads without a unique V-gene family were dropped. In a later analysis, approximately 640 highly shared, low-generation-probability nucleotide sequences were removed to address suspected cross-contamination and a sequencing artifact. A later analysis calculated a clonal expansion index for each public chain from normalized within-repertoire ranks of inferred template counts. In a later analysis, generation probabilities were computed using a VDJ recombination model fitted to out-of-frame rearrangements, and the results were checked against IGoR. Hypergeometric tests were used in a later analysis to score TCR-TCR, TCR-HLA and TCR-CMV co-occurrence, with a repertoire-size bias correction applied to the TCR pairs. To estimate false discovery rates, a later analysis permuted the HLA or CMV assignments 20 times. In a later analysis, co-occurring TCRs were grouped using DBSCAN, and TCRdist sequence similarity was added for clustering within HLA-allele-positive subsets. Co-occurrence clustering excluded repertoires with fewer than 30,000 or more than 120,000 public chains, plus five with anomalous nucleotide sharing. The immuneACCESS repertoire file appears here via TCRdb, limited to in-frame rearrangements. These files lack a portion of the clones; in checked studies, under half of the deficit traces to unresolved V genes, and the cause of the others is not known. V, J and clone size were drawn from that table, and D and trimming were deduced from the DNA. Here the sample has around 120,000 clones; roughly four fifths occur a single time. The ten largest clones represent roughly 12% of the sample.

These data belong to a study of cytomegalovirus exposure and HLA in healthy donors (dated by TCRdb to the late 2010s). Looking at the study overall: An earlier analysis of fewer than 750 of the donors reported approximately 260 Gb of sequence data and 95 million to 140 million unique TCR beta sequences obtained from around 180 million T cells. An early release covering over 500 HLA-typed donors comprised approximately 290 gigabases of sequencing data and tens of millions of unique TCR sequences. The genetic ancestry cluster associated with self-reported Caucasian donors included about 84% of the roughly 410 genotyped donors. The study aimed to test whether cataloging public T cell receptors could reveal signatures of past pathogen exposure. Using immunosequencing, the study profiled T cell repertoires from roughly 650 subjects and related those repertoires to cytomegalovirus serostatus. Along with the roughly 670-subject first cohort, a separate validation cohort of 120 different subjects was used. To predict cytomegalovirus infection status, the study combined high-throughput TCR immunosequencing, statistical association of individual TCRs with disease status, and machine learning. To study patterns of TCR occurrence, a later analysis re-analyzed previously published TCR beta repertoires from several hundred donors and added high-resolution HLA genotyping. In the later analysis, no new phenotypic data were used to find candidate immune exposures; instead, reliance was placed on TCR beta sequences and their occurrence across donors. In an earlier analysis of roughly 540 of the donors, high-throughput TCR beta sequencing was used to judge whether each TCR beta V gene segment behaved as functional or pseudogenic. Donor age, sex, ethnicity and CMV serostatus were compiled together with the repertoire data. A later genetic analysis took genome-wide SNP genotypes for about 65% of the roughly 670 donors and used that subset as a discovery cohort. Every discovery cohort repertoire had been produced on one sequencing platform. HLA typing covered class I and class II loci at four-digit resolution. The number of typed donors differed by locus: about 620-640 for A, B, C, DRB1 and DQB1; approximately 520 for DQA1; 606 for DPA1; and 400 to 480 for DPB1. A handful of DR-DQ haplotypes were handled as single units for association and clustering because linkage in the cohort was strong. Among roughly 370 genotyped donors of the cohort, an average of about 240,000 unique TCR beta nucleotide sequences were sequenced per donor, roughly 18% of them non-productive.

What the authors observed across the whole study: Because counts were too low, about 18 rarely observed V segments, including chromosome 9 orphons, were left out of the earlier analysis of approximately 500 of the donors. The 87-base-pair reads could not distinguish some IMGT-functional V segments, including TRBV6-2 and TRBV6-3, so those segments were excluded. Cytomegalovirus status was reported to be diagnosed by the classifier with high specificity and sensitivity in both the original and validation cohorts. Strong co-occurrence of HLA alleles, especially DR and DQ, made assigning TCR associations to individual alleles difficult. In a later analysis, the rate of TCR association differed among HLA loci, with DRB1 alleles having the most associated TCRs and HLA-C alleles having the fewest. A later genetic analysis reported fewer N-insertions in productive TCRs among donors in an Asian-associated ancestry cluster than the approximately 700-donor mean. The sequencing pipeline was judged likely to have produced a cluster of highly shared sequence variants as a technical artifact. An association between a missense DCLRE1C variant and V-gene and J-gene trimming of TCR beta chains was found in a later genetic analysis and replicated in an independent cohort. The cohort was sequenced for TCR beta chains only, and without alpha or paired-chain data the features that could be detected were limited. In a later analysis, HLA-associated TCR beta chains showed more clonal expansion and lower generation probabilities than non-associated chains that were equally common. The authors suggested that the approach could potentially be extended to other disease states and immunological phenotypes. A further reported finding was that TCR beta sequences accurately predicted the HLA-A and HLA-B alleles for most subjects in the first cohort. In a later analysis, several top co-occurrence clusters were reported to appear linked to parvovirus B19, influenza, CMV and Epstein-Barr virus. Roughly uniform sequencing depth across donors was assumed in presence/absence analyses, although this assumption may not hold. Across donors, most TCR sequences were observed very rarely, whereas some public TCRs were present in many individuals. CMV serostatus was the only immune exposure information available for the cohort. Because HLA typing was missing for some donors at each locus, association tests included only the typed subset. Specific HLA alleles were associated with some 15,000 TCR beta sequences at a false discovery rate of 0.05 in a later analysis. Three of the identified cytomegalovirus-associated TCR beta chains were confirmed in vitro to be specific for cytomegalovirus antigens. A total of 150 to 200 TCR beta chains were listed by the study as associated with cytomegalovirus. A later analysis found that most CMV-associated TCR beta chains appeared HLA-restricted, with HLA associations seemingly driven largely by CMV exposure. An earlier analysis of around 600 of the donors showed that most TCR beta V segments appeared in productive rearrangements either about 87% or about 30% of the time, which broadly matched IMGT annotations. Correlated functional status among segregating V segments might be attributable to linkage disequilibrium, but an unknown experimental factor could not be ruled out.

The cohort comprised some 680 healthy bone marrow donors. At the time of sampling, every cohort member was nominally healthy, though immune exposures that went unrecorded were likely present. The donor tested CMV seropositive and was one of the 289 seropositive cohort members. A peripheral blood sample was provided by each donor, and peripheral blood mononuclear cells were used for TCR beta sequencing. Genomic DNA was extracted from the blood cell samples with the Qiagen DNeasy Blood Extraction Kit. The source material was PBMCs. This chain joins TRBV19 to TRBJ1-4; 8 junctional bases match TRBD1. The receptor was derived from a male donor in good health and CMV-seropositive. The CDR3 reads CASSMDWAADRVPNEKLFF. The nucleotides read TGTGCCAGTAGCATGGACTGGGCCGCGGACAGGGTTCCTAATGAAAAACTGTTTTTT.